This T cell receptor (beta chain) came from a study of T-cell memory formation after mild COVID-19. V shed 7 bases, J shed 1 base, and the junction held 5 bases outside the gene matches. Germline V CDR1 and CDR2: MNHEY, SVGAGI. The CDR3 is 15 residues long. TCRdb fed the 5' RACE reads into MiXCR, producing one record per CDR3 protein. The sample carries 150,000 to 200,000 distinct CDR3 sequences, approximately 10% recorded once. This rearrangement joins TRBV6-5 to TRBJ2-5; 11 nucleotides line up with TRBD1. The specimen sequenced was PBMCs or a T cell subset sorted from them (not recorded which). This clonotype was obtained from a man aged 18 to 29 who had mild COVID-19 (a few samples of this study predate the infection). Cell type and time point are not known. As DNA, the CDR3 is TGTGCCAGCACCCGGGACAGGGGGGCCCAAGAGACCCAGTACTTC. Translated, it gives CASTRDRGAQETQYF.